This is a list of T cell receptor beta chains from one sample in a study of a mutant IDH1 vaccine in newly diagnosed glioma. The table came from immunoSEQ multiplex PCR; TCRdb's copy has only in-frame clones and leaves some out. Among about 98,000 clones listed, around 90% were seen once. Sequencing was performed on PBMCs, taken from a glioma patient treated with radiotherapy, temozolomide or both. The receptors here all came from a woman between 45 and 65 years old with glioma. Each CDR3 is given with its conserved first and last residue. The D gene is left open where the match is weak. Only some rows state a clone size, as once, few, many or a class for expanded clones.

D gene,J gene,V gene,clone size,CDR3 protein,CDR3 DNA
NA,TRBJ1-2,TRBV7-8,NA,CASSPVVRGYTF,TGTGCCAGCAGCCCGGTGGTCAGGGGCTACACCTTC
TRBD2,TRBJ2-5,TRBV5-6,once,CASTGTSGDRAQYF,TGTGCCAGCACAGGGACTAGCGGGGACCGGGCCCAGTACTTC
NA,TRBJ1-4,TRBV27,NA,CASSLSLPTSHGEKLFF,TGTGCCAGCAGTTTATCCCTACCTACCTCCCACGGAGAAAAACTGTTTTTT
TRBD1,TRBJ1-2,TRBV5-1,once,CASQTGTGDIFTYGYTF,TGCGCCAGTCAGACCGGGACAGGCGACATTTTTACCTATGGCTACACCTTC
NA,TRBJ1-5,TRBV7-2,NA,CASSPHRGNQPQHF,TGTGCCAGCAGCCCTCACCGGGGGAATCAGCCCCAGCATTTT
NA,TRBJ2-7,TRBV5-1,NA,CASSMTDLYEQYF,TGCGCCAGCAGCATGACAGACCTCTACGAGCAGTACTTC
TRBD1,TRBJ2-1,TRBV6-5,NA,CASSSGQGNNEQFF,TGTGCCAGCAGTTCTGGACAGGGGAACAATGAGCAGTTCTTC
TRBD1,TRBJ1-1,TRBV5-1,NA,CASSLAGQGNTEAFF,TGCGCCAGCAGCTTGGCGGGACAGGGAAACACTGAAGCTTTCTTT
TRBD2,TRBJ2-1,TRBV19,NA,CASSSYLTSGRAGEQFF,TGTGCCAGTTCCTCGTACTTGACTAGCGGGAGGGCCGGCGAGCAGTTCTTC
TRBD2,TRBJ2-1,TRBV5-4,NA,CASSLRLASAPEQFF,TGTGCCAGCAGCCTACGACTAGCGTCGGCGCCTGAGCAGTTCTTC
TRBD1,TRBJ2-5,TRBV6-4,NA,CASSDMFLWTGRGIKTQYF,TGTGCCAGCAGTGACATGTTTTTGTGGACAGGGCGGGGTATAAAGACCCAGTACTTC
TRBD1,TRBJ1-4,TRBV9,few,CASSPSVGQGANEKLFF,TGTGCCAGCAGCCCAAGTGTTGGGCAGGGGGCAAATGAAAAACTGTTTTTT
NA,TRBJ1-3,TRBV7-9,NA,CASSPQFHSSGNTIYF,TGTGCCAGCAGCCCGCAATTCCATTCCTCTGGAAACACCATATATTTT
NA,TRBJ1-1,TRBV2,NA,CASRESQSPEAFF,TGTGCCAGCAGAGAGAGCCAGTCCCCTGAAGCTTTCTTT
NA,TRBJ2-7,TRBV19,NA,CASSIVNDGEQYF,TGTGCCAGTAGTATAGTTAATGATGGTGAGCAGTACTTC
TRBD2,TRBJ2-2,TRBV6-1,NA,CASPERGANTGELFF,TGTGCCAGCCCCGAACGGGGGGCGAACACCGGGGAGCTGTTTTTT
NA,TRBJ1-3,TRBV7-9,NA,CASSLTGNPGNTIYF,TGTGCCAGCAGCCTAACAGGGAATCCGGGAAACACCATATATTTT
NA,TRBJ2-7,TRBV5-1,NA,CASSLGVERVGFEQYF,TGCGCCAGCAGCTTGGGCGTCGAGAGGGTGGGGTTCGAGCAGTACTTC
NA,TRBJ2-1,TRBV5-1,NA,CASSLRMWGREQFF,TGCGCCAGCAGCTTGAGGATGTGGGGGCGTGAGCAGTTCTTC
NA,TRBJ1-1,TRBV9,few,CASSVEPGDTEAFF,TGTGCCAGCAGCGTAGAGCCAGGGGACACTGAAGCTTTCTTT
NA,TRBJ1-3,TRBV28,NA,CASSLGGAGNTIYF,TGTGCCAGCAGTCTCGGGGGCGCTGGAAACACCATATATTTT
TRBD2,TRBJ2-1,TRBV27,NA,CASGSGTSAHNEQFF,TGTGCCAGCGGATCCGGGACTAGCGCCCACAATGAGCAGTTCTTC
NA,TRBJ2-7,TRBV29-1,once,CSVEGDYEQYF,TGCAGCGTTGAAGGTGACTACGAGCAGTACTTC
NA,TRBJ1-1,TRBV19,NA,CASSIRAATEAFF,TGTGCCAGTAGTATAAGAGCTGCAACTGAAGCTTTCTTT